The 31 T cell receptor beta chains listed next were all sequenced from one sample in a study of T cells after yellow fever vaccination. TCRdb re-derived calls from the 5' RACE reads in MiXCR, one entry per CDR3 protein. The sample consists of some 350,000 distinct CDR3 sequences, roughly 10% of them appearing once. Sample: PBMCs, taken on the day of the first yellow fever vaccination. These receptors were obtained from a man younger than 35 who received the YFV17D yellow fever vaccine.

This clonotype showed up just a few times. The J gene is TRBJ2-7, the V gene TRBV3-1; a weak D match, TRBD1 (5 bases). This CDR3 region has 13 residues. The V end lost 4 bases, the J end lost 11 bases, and 18 bases lay between the germline ends. CDR1 and CDR2 from the germline V gene are LGHDT and YNNKEL (reference sequence). The CDR3 sequence: CASSLQGVREKYF. In nucleotides, the CDR3 is TGTGCCAGCAGCCTCCAAGGGGTCCGTGAGAAGTACTTC.

This clonotype came up a few times. This rearrangement joins TRBV20-1 to TRBJ2-7; 12 bases align to TRBD2. Germline CDR1 is DFQATT and CDR2 is SNEGSKA (reference sequence). V dropped 6 bases and J dropped 0; count of bases not matched to a gene: 3. The CDR3 extends over 14 amino acids. The CDR3 region is CSAGLAGSSYEQYF. CDR3 bases: TGCAGTGCCGGACTAGCGGGGTCCTCCTACGAGCAGTACTTC.

This clonotype was seen a few times. The V call is TRBV6-2 or TRBV6-3, the J call TRBJ2-3; D is perhaps TRBD1 (6 bases). CDR3 length: 15 residues. In germline, CDR1 is MNHEY, CDR2 SVGEGT. Trimming stripped 7 bases from V and 1 base from J, with 15 bases between. The CDR3 here is CASTPVRQGTDTQYF. DNA for the CDR3: TGTGCCAGCACCCCCGTGCGACAGGGCACAGATACGCAGTATTTT.

The gene calls are TRBV10-1 and TRBJ1-2; D is unresolved. V was pared by 5 bases and J by 8 bases, with 15 bases between. Germline V gives CDR1 WNHNN, CDR2 SYGVQD (reference sequence). The CDR3 loop spans 13 amino acids. The CDR3 DNA follows: TGCGCCAGCAGTCCCGAGTTGGGGAACGGCTACACCTTC. Its protein is CASSPELGNGYTF.

The CDR3 bases are TGTGCCAGCGGTTTGACTAGCGGTGCAGATACGCAGTATTTT. It translates to CASGLTSGADTQYF. The V call is TRBV3-1, the J call TRBJ2-3; 9 bases align to TRBD2. Germline assignment: CDR1 LGHDT and CDR2 YNNKEL (reference sequence). This CDR3 is built from 14 residues. With 8 bases clipped from V and 4 bases from J, the junction kept 7 bases outside the gene matches.

This sequence joins TRBV6-2 or TRBV6-3 and TRBJ1-1; D may be TRBD1 (5 bases). Germline lookup yields CDR1 MNHEY and CDR2 SVGEGT. The CDR3 length is 11 residues. Trimming pared 6 bases from V and 6 bases from J, leaving 8 bases between. In nucleotides, the CDR3 is TGTGCCAGCAGGAGGGGATCTGAAGCTTTCTTT. Protein: CASRRGSEAFF.

The chain couples TRBV6-1 to TRBJ2-1, with TRBD1 matching 10 bases. After removal of 6 bases from V and 7 bases from J, the junction contained 9 bases not matched to a gene. The CDR3 has 15 residues. Germline V CDR1 and CDR2: MNHNS, SASEGT. The CDR3 region has the DNA TGTGCCAGCAGCGTAGCCGGGACAGGGGATAATGAGCAGTTCTTC. It is translated as CASSVAGTGDNEQFF.

This clonotype was seen a few times. The rearrangement links TRBV6-2 or TRBV6-3 to TRBJ1-5, with TRBD1 matching 9 bases. The germline gives CDR1 MNHEY, CDR2 SVGEGT. The CDR3 consists of 14 residues. Unmatched junction bases numbered 7, after V lost 6 bases and J lost 7 bases. The chain's CDR3 is CASRGTGNSQPQHF. The CDR3 DNA reads TGTGCCAGCAGAGGGACAGGGAATAGCCAGCCCCAGCATTTT.

This clonotype turned up a few times. The chain uses TRBV2 and TRBJ2-3, with TRBD2 identical over 8 bases. J was trimmed by 6 bases and V by 4 bases; bases with no gene match: 6. The germline CDR1 and CDR2 sequences are SNHLY and FYNNEI. This CDR3 has 14 amino acids. The CDR3 nucleotides are TGTGCCAGCAGTGCCGGGACTAGTCCCGATACGCAGTATTTT. This codes for CASSAGTSPDTQYF. The whole variable domain, filled in from reference TRBV2 and TRBJ2-3, reads EPEVTQTPSHQVTQMGQEVILRCVPISNHLYFYWYRQILGQKVEFLVSFYNNEISEKSEIFDDQFSVERPDGSNFTLKIRSTKLEDSAMYFCASSAGTSPDTQYFGPGTRLTVL.

This clonotype was counted between two and nine times. The chain carries TRBV30 and TRBJ2-7, with 7 bases aligning to TRBD1. CDR1 and CDR2 from the germline V gene are GTSNPN and SVGIG (reference sequence). This CDR3 has 13 residues. V lost 0 bases to trimming and J lost 3 bases; unmatched junction nucleotides: 2. The CDR3 DNA follows: TGTGCCTGGAGTGTCCGGGACAGCTACGAGCAGTACTTC. Its protein is CAWSVRDSYEQYF.

In this sample, this clonotype turned up a few times. CDR3 nucleotides: TGTGCCAGCAGCTTTAGCGGGGGCTCTGGGGCCAACGTCCTGACTTTC. Amino acid sequence: CASSFSGGSGANVLTF. V usage is TRBV7-2 and J usage is TRBJ2-6, with 9 bases lining up with TRBD2. V lost 3 bases, J lost 0 bases, and 0 bases stayed unmatched. Germline V gene sequence: CDR1 SGHTA, CDR2 FQGNSA. The CDR3 is made up of 16 amino acids. The full variable domain, in which reference TRBV7-2 and TRBJ2-6 provide the parts outside the CDR3, is GAGVSQSPSNKVTEKGKDVELRCDPISGHTALYWYRQSLGQGLEFLIYFQGNSAPDKSGLPSDRFSAERTGGSVSTLTIQRTQQEDSAVYLCASSFSGGSGANVLTFGAGSRLTVL.

This chain links TRBV5-1 with TRBJ2-2, with 7 nucleotides matching TRBD1. The CDR3 is 16 residues long. V dropped 4 bases and J dropped 4; count of bases not matched to a gene: 10. CDR1 and CDR2 (germline): SGHRS, YFSETQ. Here the CDR3 reads CASSAQTGLLTGELFF. In DNA form, the CDR3 reads TGCGCCAGCAGCGCGCAGACAGGGTTGCTCACCGGGGAGCTGTTTTTT.

This clonotype was counted a few times. The chain links TRBV6-1 to TRBJ2-3, with D perhaps being TRBD1 or TRBD2 (5 bases each). Germline V gene sequence: CDR1 MNHNS, CDR2 SASEGT. V was shortened by 6 bases and J by 2 bases, with 15 bases between the two germline ends. This CDR3 has 15 amino acids. The CDR3 reads CASSPRGGLTDTQYF. The CDR3 nucleotides are TGTGCCAGCAGCCCTCGGGGCGGCCTCACAGATACGCAGTATTTT.

This clonotype turned up a few times. J is TRBJ1-2 and V is TRBV7-2; D remains ambiguous. The CDR3 is made up of 12 amino acids. V dropped 3 bases and J dropped 7 bases, with 9 bases sitting between them. CDR1 and CDR2 from the germline V gene are SGHTA and FQGNSA. The DNA of the CDR3 is TGTGCCAGCAGCTTTCTCGGTTTTGGCTACACCTTC. It encodes CASSFLGFGYTF.

The chain combines TRBV25-1 with TRBJ2-5, with 9 bases aligning to TRBD2. The V gene end was trimmed by 8 bases and the J gene end by 3 bases; junction bases not matched to a gene: 10. Germline values: CDR1 MGHDK, CDR2 SYGVNS. This CDR3 is built from 15 residues. The CDR3 region is CASVTPTSGEETQYF. In DNA, the CDR3 is TGTGCCAGCGTTACCCCGACTAGCGGCGAAGAGACCCAGTACTTC. The entire variable domain, with the rest obtained from reference TRBV25-1 and TRBJ2-5, is as follows: EADIYQTPRYLVIGTGKKITLECSQTMGHDKMYWYQQDPGMELHLIHYSYGVNSTEKGDLSSESTVSRIRTEHFPLTLESARPSHTSQYLCASVTPTSGEETQYFGPGTRLLVL.

The chain combines TRBV5-1 with TRBJ2-1; TRBD2 agrees at 13 bases. The length of the CDR3 is 16 residues. V gave up 4 bases and J gave up 6 bases; unmatched junction bases: 7. Per the germline V gene, CDR1 is SGHRS and CDR2 is YFSETQ. CDR3 sequence reads: CASSPRLAGGLNEQFF. In nucleotides, the CDR3 is TGCGCCAGCAGCCCCAGACTAGCGGGGGGCCTCAATGAGCAGTTCTTC.

This rearrangement joins TRBV2 to TRBJ2-3, with D tentatively TRBD1 (6 bases). V dropped 4 bases and J dropped 3 bases, with 14 bases sitting between them. The length of the CDR3 is 15 residues. CDR1 is SNHLY and CDR2 is FYNNEI in the germline V gene. The CDR3 is CASSGSEGGTDTQYF. CDR3 in DNA: TGTGCCAGCAGTGGATCCGAAGGGGGTACAGATACGCAGTATTTT.

The chain carries TRBV27 and TRBJ2-4; D gene uncertain. V lost 7 bases to trimming and J lost 0 bases, with 10 bases between them. Germline lookup yields CDR1 MNHEY and CDR2 SMNVEV (reference sequence). CDR3 length: 14 residues. The CDR3 protein is CASKGSLAKNIQYF. The CDR3 DNA reads as TGTGCCAGCAAGGGTTCCCTAGCCAAAAACATTCAGTACTTC.

CDR3 DNA sequence: TGTGCCAGCAGTCCCCAATATGTTAGCGGGGCGGTTAGTAAGGGGTCCTACGAGCAGTACTTC. Its translation: CASSPQYVSGAVSKGSYEQYF. The chain combines TRBV6-2 or TRBV6-3 with TRBJ2-7; 8 bases agree with TRBD2. V lost 5 bases to trimming and J lost 1 base; unmatched junction nucleotides: 25. CDR1 and CDR2 (germline): MNHEY, SVGEGT. The CDR3 is made up of 21 amino acids.

The chain links TRBV3-1 to TRBJ2-1; D is unclear. Germline V lookup: CDR1 LGHDT, CDR2 YNNKEL (reference sequence). V was pared by 1 base and J by 6 bases, with 7 bases between. This CDR3 comprises 13 residues. CDR3 protein: CASSQGGPNEQFF. In DNA, the CDR3 is TGTGCCAGCAGCCAAGGGGGTCCCAATGAGCAGTTCTTC.

The V gene is TRBV5-1, the J gene TRBJ1-2, with 9 bases matching TRBD1. Germline CDR1 is SGHRS and CDR2 is YFSETQ. V gave up 2 bases and J gave up 6 bases; unmatched junction bases: 5. This CDR3 spans 14 amino acids. The CDR3 loop reads CASSLTGTGHGYTF. In nucleotides, the CDR3 is TGCGCCAGCAGCTTAACCGGGACAGGGCATGGCTACACCTTC.

This chain uses TRBV12-3 or TRBV12-4 with TRBJ2-5; perhaps TRBD2 as D (5 bases). V shed 5 bases and J shed 2 bases, with 12 bases lying between them. The CDR3 consists of 14 residues. CDR3 coding DNA: TGTGCCAGCAGTCCCGCTCCGGGGCAAGAGACCCAGTACTTC. It is translated as CASSPAPGQETQYF.

This clonotype has more than one count but fewer than ten. The chain combines TRBV28 with TRBJ1-4, with D unresolved. The V gene lost 6 bases and the J gene lost 4 bases, with 15 bases spanning the gap. This CDR3 is built from 15 residues. The germline gives CDR1 MDHEN, CDR2 SYDVKM. CDR3 bases: TGTGCCAGCAGACCTCCGCGAGCTGTTAATGAAAAACTGTTTTTT. Translating gives CASRPPRAVNEKLFF. Full variable domain (missing parts from reference TRBV28 and TRBJ1-4): DVKVTQSSRYLVKRTGEKVFLECVQDMDHENMFWYRQDPGLGLRLIYFSYDVKMKEKGDIPEGYSVSREKKERFSLILESASTNQTSMYLCASRPPRAVNEKLFFGSGTQLSVL.

V usage is TRBV20-1 and J usage is TRBJ2-3; D could derive from TRBD1 or TRBD2 (5 bases each). CDR3 length: 14 amino acids. V dropped 5 bases and J dropped 2 bases, with 14 bases sitting between them. Germline V lookup: CDR1 DFQATT, CDR2 SNEGSKA (reference sequence). This CDR3 is CSAGDVKDTDTQYF. For the CDR3, the DNA is TGCAGTGCTGGGGACGTAAAGGACACAGATACGCAGTATTTT.

A few counts support this clonotype. The chain links TRBV7-9 to TRBJ2-5; 12 bases fit TRBD2. The trim removed 6 bases at V and 2 bases at J, leaving 4 bases unmatched. CDR3 length: 15 amino acids. Germline assignment: CDR1 SEHNR and CDR2 FQNEAQ (reference sequence). The CDR3 sequence: CASRTGLAGQETQYF. The CDR3 nucleotides are TGTGCCAGCAGAACAGGACTAGCGGGGCAAGAGACCCAGTACTTC.

This clonotype was recorded at least ten times. The chain carries TRBV7-9 and TRBJ2-7; D unclear. CDR1 SEHNR and CDR2 FQNEAQ come from the germline V gene (reference sequence). Trimming cost V 1 base and J 0 bases, with 7 bases left between them. The CDR3 length is 14 residues. This chain's CDR3 is CASSLGIDSYEQYF. For the CDR3, the DNA is TGTGCCAGCAGCTTAGGCATAGACTCCTACGAGCAGTACTTC.

V and J are TRBV5-5 and TRBJ1-2; tentatively, D is TRBD1 (5 bases). V lost 4 bases and J 3 bases, leaving 13 bases between the germline ends. CDR3 length: 14 residues. The germline V gene encodes CDR1 SGHKS and CDR2 YYEKEE (reference sequence). CDR3 sequence: CASSPLSGDYGYTF. The CDR3 nucleotides are TGTGCCAGCAGCCCACTTTCGGGGGACTATGGCTACACCTTC. The full variable domain, rest sourced from reference TRBV5-5 and TRBJ1-2, is DAGVTQSPTHLIKTRGQQVTLRCSPISGHKSVSWYQQVLGQGPQFIFQYYEKEERGRGNFPDRFSARQFPNYSSELNVNALLLGDSALYLCASSPLSGDYGYTFGSGTRLTVV.

A few counts support this clonotype. The V call is TRBV5-1, the J call TRBJ1-4; no definite D call. V was clipped by 1 base and J by 6 bases, with 10 bases between them. CDR3 length equals 14 residues. Germline CDR1 is SGHRS and CDR2 is YFSETQ. The CDR3 DNA reads TGCGCCAGCAGCTTGAAGGGAAGCGATGAAAAACTGTTTTTT. Translation: CASSLKGSDEKLFF. Complete variable domain (other parts from reference TRBV5-1 and TRBJ1-4): KAGVTQTPRYLIKTRGQQVTLSCSPISGHRSVSWYQQTPGQGLQFLFEYFSETQRNKGNFPGRFSGRQFSNSRSEMNVSTLELGDSALYLCASSLKGSDEKLFFGSGTQLSVL.

V usage is TRBV10-2 and J usage is TRBJ1-1; no clear D gene. The V end lost 3 bases, the J end lost 12 bases, and 20 bases lay between the germline ends. Germline CDR1 reads WSHSY; CDR2 reads SAAADI. This CDR3 is 14 amino acids long. The CDR3 loop reads CASSDPKERALTFF. The CDR3 region has the DNA TGCGCCAGCAGTGACCCCAAAGAGAGGGCGTTAACTTTCTTT.

The chain carries TRBV6-5 and TRBJ1-1; the D gene is possibly TRBD1 (6 bases). The CDR3 is 15 residues long. Germline loops: CDR1 MNHEY, CDR2 SVGAGI. V lost 0 bases to trimming and J lost 4 bases, with 12 bases between them. The CDR3, as DNA: TGTGCCAGCAGTTACTCCCAGGGGATGGGCACTGAAGCTTTCTTT. Protein product: CASSYSQGMGTEAFF.

There are a few counts of this clonotype. The V call is TRBV5-1, the J call TRBJ2-3; 7 positions match TRBD2. The CDR3 has 16 amino acids. The V gene end was trimmed by 1 base and the J gene end by 0 bases; junction bases not matched to a gene: 5. Looked up from germline, CDR1 is SGHRS and CDR2 is YFSETQ. Written as DNA, the CDR3 is TGCGCCAGCAGCTTGTTCCCAGCGGGGAGCACAGATACGCAGTATTTT. Protein product: CASSLFPAGSTDTQYF.